The sequence of this T cell receptor (beta chain) was determined in a study of blood T cell repertoires in COVID-19. Overall study: The samples span acute and convalescent COVID-19 from the United States, Italy and Spain. Sample material is recorded as cDNA or gDNA derived from T cells, B-cell-depleted T cells, or PBMCs.

V dropped 0 bases and J dropped 6 bases, with 11 bases sitting between them. Germline V gene data show CDR1 as SGHRS and CDR2 as YFSETQ. This CDR3 has 14 amino acids. Using immunoSEQ multiplex PCR, the repertoire was profiled, and TCRdb retains in-frame clones only, with some absent. The sample consists of 150,000 to 200,000 clones, roughly 84% of them appearing once. This chain joins TRBV5-1 and TRBJ2-3, with a possible D match to TRBD2 (6 bases). This TCR came from a man between 60 and 75 years old who had recovered from COVID-19. What was sequenced was peripheral blood. The CDR3 DNA reads as TGCGCCAGCAGCTTGGCTTCGGGAGCCGATACGCAGTATTTT. Translated: CASSLASGADTQYF.